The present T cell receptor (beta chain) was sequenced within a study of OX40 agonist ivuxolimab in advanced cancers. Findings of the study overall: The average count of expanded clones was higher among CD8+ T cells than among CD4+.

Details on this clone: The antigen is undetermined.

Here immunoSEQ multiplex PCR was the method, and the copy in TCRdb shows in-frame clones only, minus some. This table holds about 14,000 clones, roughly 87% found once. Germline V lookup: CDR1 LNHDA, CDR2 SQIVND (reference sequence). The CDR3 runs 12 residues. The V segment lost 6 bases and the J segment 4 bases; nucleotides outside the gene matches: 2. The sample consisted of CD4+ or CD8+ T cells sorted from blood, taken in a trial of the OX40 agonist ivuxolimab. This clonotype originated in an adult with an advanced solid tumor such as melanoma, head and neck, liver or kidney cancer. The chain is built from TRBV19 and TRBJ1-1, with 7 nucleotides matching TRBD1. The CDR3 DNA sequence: TGTGCCAGTAGCTCAGGGGGCACTGAAGCTTTCTTT. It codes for CASSSGGTEAFF.